The rows below give T cell receptor beta chains drawn from one sample of a study of blood T cell repertoires in COVID-19. Sequencing used immunoSEQ multiplex PCR; TCRdb keeps in-frame clones, though not all of them. The data contain approximately 260,000 clones, around 85% of them singletons. Sequenced sample: peripheral blood. Source of these receptors: a woman in her seventies with acute or convalescent COVID-19. CDR3s include the opening cysteine and the closing phenylalanine or tryptophan. Fields, in order: D gene, clone size, V gene, J gene, CDR3 protein, CDR3 DNA. The D gene is left open where the match is weak. Clone sizes are given selectively: once, few, many, or a class where the clone is expanded.

NA	NA	TRBV27	TRBJ2-7	CASMRSSYEQYF	TGTGCCAGCATGAGGAGCTCCTACGAGCAGTACTTC
NA	NA	TRBV6-6	TRBJ1-2	CASSYEGDYGYTF	TGTGCCAGCAGTTACGAGGGGGACTATGGCTACACCTTC
TRBD2	NA	TRBV5-4	TRBJ2-1	CASRPSGGAVFF	TGTGCCAGCAGACCTAGCGGGGGGGCGGTGTTCTTC
TRBD2	NA	TRBV6-5	TRBJ2-7	CASSRLTSGGVEQYF	TGTGCCAGCAGCCGACTAACTAGCGGGGGAGTCGAGCAGTACTTC
TRBD1	NA	TRBV28	TRBJ1-2	CASSPPGQGGDYTF	TGTGCCAGCAGCCCCCCGGGACAGGGAGGCGACTACACCTTC
NA	NA	TRBV10-3	TRBJ1-3	CAISDPPDSSGNTIYF	TGTGCCATCAGTGACCCCCCGGACAGCTCTGGAAACACCATATATTTT
TRBD2	few	TRBV3-1/TRBV3-2	TRBJ2-5	CASSQPSGGQETQYF	TGTGCCAGCAGCCAACCTAGCGGGGGGCAAGAGACCCAGTACTTC
TRBD1	NA	TRBV7-2	TRBJ1-5	CASSLMGQGHGGPQHF	TGTGCCAGCAGCTTAATGGGACAGGGCCATGGGGGGCCCCAGCATTTT
NA	NA	TRBV29-1	TRBJ1-1	CSVSGTYMNTEAFF	TGCAGCGTTAGTGGCACATACATGAACACTGAAGCTTTCTTT
TRBD1	NA	TRBV19	TRBJ2-7	CASGTGASGQYF	TGTGCCAGCGGGACAGGGGCCTCTGGGCAGTACTTC
NA	NA	TRBV7-2	TRBJ1-2	CASSLGGPYGYTF	TGTGCCAGCAGCTTAGGGGGGCCCTATGGCTACACCTTC
TRBD1	NA	TRBV19	TRBJ2-7	CASSWDRAAEQYF	TGTGCCAGTAGTTGGGACAGGGCTGCCGAGCAGTACTTC
TRBD1	NA	TRBV5-1	TRBJ1-3	CASSPQGAGNTIYF	TGCGCCAGCAGCCCACAGGGGGCCGGAAACACCATATATTTT
NA	NA	TRBV7-8	TRBJ2-2	CASSQFPTGELFF	TGTGCCAGCAGCCAGTTCCCTACCGGGGAGCTGTTTTTT
NA	NA	TRBV5-8	TRBJ1-2	CASTWEGRGYTF	TGTGCCAGCACCTGGGAGGGAAGGGGCTACACCTTC
TRBD1	NA	TRBV29-1	TRBJ1-1	CSVEDYRGREEAFF	TGCAGCGTTGAAGACTACAGGGGGCGCGAGGAAGCTTTCTTT
NA	NA	TRBV5-4	TRBJ1-5	CASSTDRNQPQHF	TGTGCCAGCAGCACCGACAGGAATCAGCCCCAGCATTTT
TRBD1	NA	TRBV18	TRBJ1-3	CASSPPPQGAGNTIYF	TGTGCCAGCTCACCCCCCCCACAGGGGGCTGGAAACACCATATATTTT
NA	NA	TRBV11-2	TRBJ2-3	CASSLNSRGHLDTQYF	TGTGCCAGCAGCTTAAATAGCAGGGGACACTTAGATACGCAGTATTTT
TRBD1	NA	TRBV6-1	TRBJ1-2	CASSERAAGQGRGYTF	TGTGCCAGCAGTGAAAGGGCGGCGGGACAGGGAAGGGGCTACACCTTC
TRBD1	few	TRBV15	TRBJ1-2	CATSPDRGYGYTF	TGTGCCACCAGCCCAGACAGGGGCTATGGCTACACCTTC
NA	NA	TRBV7-9	TRBJ2-7	CASSITSIHYEQYF	TGTGCCAGCAGCATAACTAGTATCCACTACGAGCAGTACTTC
NA	NA	TRBV2	TRBJ1-3	CASRPHRSSGNTIYF	TGTGCCAGCAGGCCCCACAGGAGCTCTGGAAACACCATATATTTT
TRBD1	NA	TRBV18	TRBJ1-6	CASSPGQGRTNSPLHF	TGTGCCAGCTCTCCCGGACAGGGAAGGACTAATTCACCCCTCCACTTT
NA	NA	TRBV5-6	TRBJ1-2	CASSLSGAYGYTF	TGTGCCAGCAGCTTGTCAGGGGCGTACGGCTACACCTTC
TRBD1	NA	TRBV28	TRBJ2-2	CASRGQGPNTGELFF	TGTGCCAGCAGGGGACAGGGTCCGAACACCGGGGAGCTGTTTTTT
TRBD1	NA	TRBV9	TRBJ1-2	CASSPRTGGGGDYGYTF	TGTGCCAGCAGCCCCCGGACAGGGGGCGGAGGGGACTATGGCTACACCTTC
NA	NA	TRBV4-1	TRBJ1-2	CASSPGFGIGAGPNYGYTF	TGCGCCAGCAGCCCCGGGTTCGGAATAGGGGCAGGGCCTAACTATGGCTACACCTTC
TRBD1	NA	TRBV5-1	TRBJ1-1	CASSHGTANTEAFF	TGCGCCAGCAGCCACGGGACAGCGAACACTGAAGCTTTCTTT
TRBD2	NA	TRBV29-1	TRBJ2-3	CSVSGGPNTQYF	TGCAGCGTTAGCGGGGGCCCTAATACGCAGTATTTT
NA	NA	TRBV29-1	TRBJ1-5	CSVTLGGAGNQPQHF	TGCAGCGTCACCCTGGGGGGGGCGGGCAATCAGCCCCAGCATTTT
TRBD1	once	TRBV6-5	TRBJ1-1	CASIRPGQGGTEAFF	TGTGCCAGCATTCGGCCGGGACAGGGAGGGACTGAAGCTTTCTTT